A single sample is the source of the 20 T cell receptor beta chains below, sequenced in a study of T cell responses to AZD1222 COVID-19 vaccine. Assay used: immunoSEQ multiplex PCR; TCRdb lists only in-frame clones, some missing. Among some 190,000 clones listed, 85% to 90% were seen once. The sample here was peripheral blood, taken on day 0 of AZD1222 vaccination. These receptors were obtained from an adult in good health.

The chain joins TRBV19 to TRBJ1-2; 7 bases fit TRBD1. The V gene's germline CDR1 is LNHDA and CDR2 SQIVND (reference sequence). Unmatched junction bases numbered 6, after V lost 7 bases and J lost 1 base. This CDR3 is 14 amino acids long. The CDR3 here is CASTGTANNYGYTF. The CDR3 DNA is TGTGCCAGTACCGGGACAGCGAATAACTATGGCTACACCTTC.

CDR3 residues: CASSQDRGRPTEAFF. CDR3 nucleotide sequence: TGTGCCAGCAGCCAAGATCGGGGACGGCCCACTGAAGCTTTCTTT. The chain couples TRBV4-2 to TRBJ1-1; a possible D gene is TRBD1 (5 bases). CDR3 length: 15 residues. Germline V gives CDR1 LGHNA, CDR2 YNFKEQ. V was shortened by 0 bases and J by 4 bases, with 12 bases between the two germline ends.

The CDR3 sequence: CASSQEGQGTRLHF. For the CDR3, the DNA is TGCGCCAGCAGCCAAGAGGGCCAAGGGACGCGCCTCCACTTT. The chain carries TRBV4-3 and TRBJ1-6, with D perhaps matching TRBD1 (5 bases). There are 14 residues in the CDR3. Germline values: CDR1 LGHNA, CDR2 YSLEER. Trimming pared 0 bases from V and 15 bases from J, leaving 15 bases between.

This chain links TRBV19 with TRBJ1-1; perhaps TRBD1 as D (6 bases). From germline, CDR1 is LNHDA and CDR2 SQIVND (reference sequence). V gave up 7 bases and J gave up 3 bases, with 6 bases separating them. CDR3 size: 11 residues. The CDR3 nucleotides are TGTGCCAGTACAGGGGACACTGAAGCTTTCTTT. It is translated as CASTGDTEAFF.

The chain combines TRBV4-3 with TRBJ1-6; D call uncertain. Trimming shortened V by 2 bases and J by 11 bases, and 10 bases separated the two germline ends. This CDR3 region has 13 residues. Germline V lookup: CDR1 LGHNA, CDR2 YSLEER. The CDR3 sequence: CASSQLPSPPLHF. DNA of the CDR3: TGCGCCAGCAGCCAACTCCCCTCGCCACCCCTCCACTTT.

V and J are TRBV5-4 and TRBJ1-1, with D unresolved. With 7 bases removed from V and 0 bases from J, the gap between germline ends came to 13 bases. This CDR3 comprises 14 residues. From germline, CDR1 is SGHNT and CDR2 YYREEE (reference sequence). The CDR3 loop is CASLNANLNTEAFF. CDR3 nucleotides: TGTGCCAGCTTGAACGCAAACCTGAACACTGAAGCTTTCTTT. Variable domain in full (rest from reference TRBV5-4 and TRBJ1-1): ETGVTQSPTHLIKTRGQQVTLRCSSQSGHNTVSWYQQALGQGPQFIFQYYREEENGRGNFPPRFSGLQFPNYSSELNVNALELDDSALYLCASLNANLNTEAFFGQGTRLTVV.

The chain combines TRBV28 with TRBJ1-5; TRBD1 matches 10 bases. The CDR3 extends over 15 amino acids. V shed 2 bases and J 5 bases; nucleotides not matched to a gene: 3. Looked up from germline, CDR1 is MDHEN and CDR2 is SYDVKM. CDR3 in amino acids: CASSLGDRGHQPQHF. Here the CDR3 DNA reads TGTGCCAGCAGTTTAGGGGACAGGGGACATCAGCCCCAGCATTTT.

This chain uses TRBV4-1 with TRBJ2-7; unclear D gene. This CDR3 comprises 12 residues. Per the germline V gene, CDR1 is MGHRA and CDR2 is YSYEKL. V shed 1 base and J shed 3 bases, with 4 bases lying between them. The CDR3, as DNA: TGCGCCAGCAGCCAAGTGGGCTACGAGCAGTACTTC. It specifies CASSQVGYEQYF.

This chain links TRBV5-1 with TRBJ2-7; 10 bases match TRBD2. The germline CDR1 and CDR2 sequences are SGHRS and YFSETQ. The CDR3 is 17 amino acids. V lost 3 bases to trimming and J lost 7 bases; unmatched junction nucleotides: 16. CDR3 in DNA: TGCGCCAGCAGCTCCACCCTGGTGAGCGGGGGGGCGGGTGAGCAGTACTTC. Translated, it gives CASSSTLVSGGAGEQYF.

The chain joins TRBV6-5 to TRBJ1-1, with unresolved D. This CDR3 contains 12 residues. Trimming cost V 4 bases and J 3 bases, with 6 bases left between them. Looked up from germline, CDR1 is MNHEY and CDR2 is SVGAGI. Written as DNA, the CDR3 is TGTGCCAGCAGTTGGGTCGACACTGAAGCTTTCTTT. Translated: CASSWVDTEAFF.

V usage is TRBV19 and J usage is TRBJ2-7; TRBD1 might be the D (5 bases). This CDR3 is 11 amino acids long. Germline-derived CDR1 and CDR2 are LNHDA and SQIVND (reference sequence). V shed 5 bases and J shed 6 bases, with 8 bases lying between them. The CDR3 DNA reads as TGTGCCAGTAGTTTGCAGGGCGAGCAGTACTTC. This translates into CASSLQGEQYF.

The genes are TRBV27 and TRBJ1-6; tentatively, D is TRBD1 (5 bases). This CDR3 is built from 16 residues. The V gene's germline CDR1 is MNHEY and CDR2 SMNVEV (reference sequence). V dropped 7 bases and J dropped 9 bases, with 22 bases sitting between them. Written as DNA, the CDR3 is TGTGCCAGCATGGTGAATTCCAGGGTTCAGGCTTCACCCCTCCACTTT. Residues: CASMVNSRVQASPLHF.

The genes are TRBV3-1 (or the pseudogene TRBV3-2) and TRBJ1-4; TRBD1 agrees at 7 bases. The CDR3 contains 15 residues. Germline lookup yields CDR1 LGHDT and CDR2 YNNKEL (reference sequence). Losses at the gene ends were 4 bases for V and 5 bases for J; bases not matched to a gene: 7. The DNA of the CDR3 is TGTGCCAGCAGCCTCCGGACAGGTCCGAATGAAAAACTGTTTTTT. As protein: CASSLRTGPNEKLFF.

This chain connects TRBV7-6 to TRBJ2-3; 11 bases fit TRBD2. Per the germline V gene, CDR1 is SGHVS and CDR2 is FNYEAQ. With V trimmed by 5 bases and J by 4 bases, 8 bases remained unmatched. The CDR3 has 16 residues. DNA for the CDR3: TGTGCCAGCAGCCCCTTAGCGGGAGGGGTCCCAGATACGCAGTATTTT. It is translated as CASSPLAGGVPDTQYF.

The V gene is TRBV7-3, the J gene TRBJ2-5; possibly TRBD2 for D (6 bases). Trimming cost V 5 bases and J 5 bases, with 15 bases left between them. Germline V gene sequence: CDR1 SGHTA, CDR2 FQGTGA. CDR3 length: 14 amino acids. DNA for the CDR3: TGTGCCAGCAGCCCGGGCGGGGTCGGGGAGACCCAGTACTTC. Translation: CASSPGGVGETQYF.

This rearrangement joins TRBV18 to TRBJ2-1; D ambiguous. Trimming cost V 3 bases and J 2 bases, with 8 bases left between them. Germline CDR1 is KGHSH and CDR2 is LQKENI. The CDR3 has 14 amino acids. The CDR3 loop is CASSPVGTYNEQFF. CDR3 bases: TGTGCCAGCTCACCGGTCGGAACCTACAATGAGCAGTTCTTC.

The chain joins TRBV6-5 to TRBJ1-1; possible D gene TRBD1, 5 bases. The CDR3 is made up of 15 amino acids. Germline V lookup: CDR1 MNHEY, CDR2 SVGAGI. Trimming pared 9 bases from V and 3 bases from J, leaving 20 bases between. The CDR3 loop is CASSSIGGRHTEAFF. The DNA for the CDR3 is TGTGCCAGTTCCTCTATCGGGGGGAGACACACTGAAGCTTTCTTT.

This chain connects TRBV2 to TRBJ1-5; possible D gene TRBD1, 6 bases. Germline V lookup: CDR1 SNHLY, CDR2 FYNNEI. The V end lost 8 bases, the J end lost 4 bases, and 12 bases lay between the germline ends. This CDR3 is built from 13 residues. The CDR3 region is CASRRDRNQPQHF. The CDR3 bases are TGTGCCAGCCGACGCGACAGGAATCAGCCCCAGCATTTT.

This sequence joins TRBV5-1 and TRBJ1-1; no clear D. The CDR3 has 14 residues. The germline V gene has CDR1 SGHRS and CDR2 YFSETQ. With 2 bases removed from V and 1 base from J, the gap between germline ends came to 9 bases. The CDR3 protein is CASSFGYGNTEAFF. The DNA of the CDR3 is TGCGCCAGCAGCTTTGGTTATGGGAACACTGAAGCTTTCTTT.

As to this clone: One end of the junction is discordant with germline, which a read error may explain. CDR3 loop: CASSLVAEWTF. Here the CDR3 DNA reads TGCGCCAGCAGCTTAGTTGCGGAATGGACCTTT. This chain links TRBV5-1 with TRBJ2-3; D not certain. Looked up from germline, CDR1 is SGHRS and CDR2 is YFSETQ. This CDR3 contains 11 residues. Looking up the rest from reference TRBV5-1 and TRBJ2-3 gives the full variable domain: KAGVTQTPRYLIKTRGQQVTLSCSPISGHRSVSWYQQTPGQGLQFLFEYFSETQRNKGNFPGRFSGRQFSNSRSEMNVSTLELGDSALYLCASSLVAEWTFGPGTRLTVL.